This T cell receptor beta chain was obtained from a study of blood T cell repertoires in COVID-19. Study as a whole: Whether acute or convalescent, the COVID-19 samples came from the United States, Italy and Spain. From T cells, B-cell-depleted T cells, or PBMCs came the material, which was cDNA or gDNA.

Trimming cost V 3 bases and J 1 base; bases outside gene matches: 1. This CDR3 spans 17 amino acids. The germline V gene encodes CDR1 LNHDA and CDR2 SQIVND (reference sequence). Original processing methods: By means of reference gene primer amplification, nucleated cell counts were estimated. Here immunoSEQ multiplex PCR was the method, and the copy in TCRdb shows in-frame clones only, minus some. V and J calls and clone size are as listed in that table; D and trimming were resolved from the DNA. The data contain some 260,000 clones, 70% to 85% of them singletons. The chain combines TRBV19 with TRBJ2-3; 16 bases agree with TRBD2. The TCR sequence derives from a woman over 75 with active or convalescent COVID-19. Material for sequencing was peripheral blood. The CDR3 sequence is CASSMGLAGGGTDTQYF. Written as DNA, the CDR3 is TGTGCCAGTAGTATGGGACTAGCGGGAGGGGGCACAGATACGCAGTATTTT.